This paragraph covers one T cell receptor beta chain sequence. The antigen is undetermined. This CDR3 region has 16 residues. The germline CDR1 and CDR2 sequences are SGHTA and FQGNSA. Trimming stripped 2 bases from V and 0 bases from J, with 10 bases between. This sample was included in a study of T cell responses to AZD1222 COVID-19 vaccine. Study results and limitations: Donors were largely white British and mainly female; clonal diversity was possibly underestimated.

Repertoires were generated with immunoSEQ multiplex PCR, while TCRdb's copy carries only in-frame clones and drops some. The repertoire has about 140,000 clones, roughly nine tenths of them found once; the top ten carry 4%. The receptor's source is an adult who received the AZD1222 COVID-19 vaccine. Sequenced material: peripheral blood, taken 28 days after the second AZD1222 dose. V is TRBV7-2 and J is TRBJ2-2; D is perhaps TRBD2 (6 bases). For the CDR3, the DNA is TGTGCCAGCAGCTTATTTTCGGGGGCGAACACCGGGGAGCTGTTTTTT. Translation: CASSLFSGANTGELFF. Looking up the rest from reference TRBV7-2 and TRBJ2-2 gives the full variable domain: GAGVSQSPSNKVTEKGKDVELRCDPISGHTALYWYRQSLGQGLEFLIYFQGNSAPDKSGLPSDRFSAERTGGSVSTLTIQRTQQEDSAVYLCASSLFSGANTGELFFGEGSRLTVL.